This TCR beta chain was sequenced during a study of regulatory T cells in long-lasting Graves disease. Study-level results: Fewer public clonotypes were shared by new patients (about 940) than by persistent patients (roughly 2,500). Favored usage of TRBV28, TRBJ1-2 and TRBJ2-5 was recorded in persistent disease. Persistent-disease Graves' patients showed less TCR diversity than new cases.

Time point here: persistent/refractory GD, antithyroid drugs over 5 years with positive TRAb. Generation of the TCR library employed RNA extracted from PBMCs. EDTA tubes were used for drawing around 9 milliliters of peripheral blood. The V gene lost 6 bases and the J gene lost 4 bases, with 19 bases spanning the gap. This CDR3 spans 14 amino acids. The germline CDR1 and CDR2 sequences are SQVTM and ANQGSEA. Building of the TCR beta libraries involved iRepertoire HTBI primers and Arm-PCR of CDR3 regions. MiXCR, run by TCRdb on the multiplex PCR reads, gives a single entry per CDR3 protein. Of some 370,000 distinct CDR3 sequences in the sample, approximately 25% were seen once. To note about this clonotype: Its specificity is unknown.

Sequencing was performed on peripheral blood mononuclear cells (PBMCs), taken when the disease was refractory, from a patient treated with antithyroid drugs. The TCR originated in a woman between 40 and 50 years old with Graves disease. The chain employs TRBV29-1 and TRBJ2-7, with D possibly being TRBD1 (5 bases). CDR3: CSVPPRTSFYEQYF. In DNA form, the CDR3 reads TGCAGCGTCCCTCCCCGGACATCCTTTTACGAGCAGTACTTC.